Listed below are T cell receptor beta chains from one sample, sequenced in a study of lung T cells in sarcoidosis with Löfgren's syndrome. TCRdb passed the reads through MiXCR, listing each CDR3 protein once. The sample has about 19,000 distinct CDR3 sequences, about 21% seen once. The specimen was CD4+ T cells from bronchoalveolar lavage. Receptor source: a human donor with sarcoidosis (Löfgren's syndrome or another form), or a control subject (not recorded which). The CDR3 runs from the conserved cysteine through the conserved F or W. The D gene is left open where the match is weak. Clone size is given for some rows only: seen once, a few or many times, or a class if the clone is expanded.

V gene,clone size,D gene,J gene,CDR3 protein,CDR3 DNA
TRBV6-2/TRBV6-3,medium-sized,TRBD1,TRBJ2-1,CASREQGAVYNEQFF,TGTGCCAGCAGAGAACAGGGGGCGGTGTACAATGAGCAGTTCTTC
TRBV10-3,few,.,TRBJ2-1,CAISGQGSYNEQFF,TGTGCCATCAGTGGGCAGGGGTCCTACAATGAGCAGTTCTTC
TRBV2,.,.,TRBJ2-6,CASSLGGSGANVLTF,TGTGCCAGCAGCCTAGGAGGCTCTGGGGCCAACGTCCTGACTTTC
TRBV27,.,.,TRBJ2-7,CANPCPTWGYDQYF,TGCGCCAACCCTTGTCCCACCTGGGGCTACGATCAGTACTTC
TRBV7-3,few,.,TRBJ2-3,CASSPNQEDTQYF,TGTGCCAGCAGCCCCAATCAAGAGGATACGCAGTATTTT
TRBV12-3/TRBV12-4,many,.,TRBJ2-3,CASSFQGRTSTDTQYF,TGTGCCAGCAGTTTCCAAGGCCGGACTAGCACAGATACGCAGTATTTT
TRBV2,few,.,TRBJ2-3,CASSPRVSTDTQYF,TGTGCCAGCAGTCCACGGGTCTCCACAGATACGCAGTATTTT
TRBV18,few,.,TRBJ1-2,CASSAGEGHGYTF,TGTGCCAGCTCTGCGGGAGAAGGGCATGGCTACACCTTC
TRBV10-3,few,.,TRBJ2-3,CAISVGGSTDTQYF,TGTGCCATCAGTGTCGGCGGTAGCACAGATACGCAGTATTTT
TRBV20-1,many,TRBD2,TRBJ2-3,CSGTSGSTDTQYF,TGCAGTGGGACTAGCGGCTCCACAGATACGCAGTATTTT
TRBV27,medium-sized,.,TRBJ2-2,CASKESRTGELFF,TGTGCCAGCAAAGAGAGTAGGACCGGGGAGCTGTTTTTT
TRBV20-1,many,TRBD1,TRBJ1-1,CSAKRTGGFAEAFF,TGCAGTGCTAAAAGAACAGGGGGCTTTGCTGAAGCTTTCTTT
TRBV29-1,.,.,TRBJ2-6,CSVVWFTGANVLTF,TGCAGCGTTGTTTGGTTTACTGGGGCCAACGTCCTGACTTTC
TRBV4-2,many,.,TRBJ2-3,CASSQGRLPDTQYF,TGTGCCAGCAGCCAAGGAAGGCTCCCAGATACGCAGTATTTT
TRBV20-1,many,.,TRBJ1-3,CSARQGNTIYF,TGCAGTGCGCGACAGGGAAACACCATATATTTT
TRBV19,many,TRBD2,TRBJ2-1,CASSVLAGVYNEQFF,TGTGCCAGTAGTGTTCTAGCGGGAGTCTACAATGAGCAGTTCTTC
TRBV29-1,few,.,TRBJ1-2,CSVVPANYGYTF,TGCAGCGTTGTTCCCGCGAACTATGGCTACACCTTC
TRBV20-1,many,TRBD1,TRBJ2-3,CSARVLRDRVTDTQYF,TGCAGTGCTAGAGTCCTCCGAGACAGGGTCACAGATACGCAGTATTTT
TRBV4-1,few,.,TRBJ2-7,CASSRGNGRGQHEQYF,TGCGCCAGCAGCCGGGGAAACGGCCGTGGGCAACACGAGCAGTACTTC
TRBV5-4,.,.,TRBJ2-7,CASSFWGRWGEQYF,TGTGCCAGCAGCTTCTGGGGCAGGTGGGGCGAGCAGTACTTC
TRBV2,.,TRBD1,TRBJ1-5,CASRGVGQGFYSNQPQHF,TGTGCCAGCAGAGGGGTGGGACAGGGGTTTTATAGCAATCAGCCCCAGCATTTT
TRBV4-2,few,.,TRBJ1-1,CANSQPQVNTEAFF,TGTGCCAACAGCCAACCACAGGTGAACACTGAAGCTTTCTTT
TRBV7-2,many,.,TRBJ2-1,CASSPQGPYNEQFF,TGTGCCAGCAGCCCCCAGGGGCCATACAATGAGCAGTTCTTC
TRBV7-6,many,.,TRBJ2-1,CASSLAGTLGGGEQFF,TGTGCCAGCAGCTTAGCGGGAACATTGGGTGGCGGTGAGCAGTTCTTC
TRBV2,many,.,TRBJ1-1,CASSALRDMNTEAFF,TGTGCCAGCAGTGCACTCAGGGATATGAACACTGAAGCTTTCTTT
TRBV6-4,many,.,TRBJ1-1,CASSRPTVNTEAFF,TGTGCCAGCAGTAGACCGACAGTAAACACTGAAGCTTTCTTT
TRBV4-3,many,.,TRBJ2-7,CASSQGLDRDEQYF,TGCGCCAGCAGCCAAGGACTAGATCGGGACGAGCAGTACTTC
TRBV29-1,.,.,TRBJ2-1,CSAQSASSYNEQFF,TGCAGCGCCCAGAGCGCCAGCTCCTACAATGAGCAGTTCTTC
TRBV7-2,many,.,TRBJ1-1,CASSLSFRGLSAFF,TGTGCCAGCAGCCTATCTTTCAGGGGTTTGAGCGCTTTCTTT
TRBV7-2,medium-sized,.,TRBJ2-3,CASSLRGSSTDTQYF,TGTGCCAGCAGCTTACGGGGCAGCAGCACAGATACGCAGTATTTT
TRBV12-3/TRBV12-4,.,TRBD1,TRBJ2-7,CASSPDRGEQYF,TGTGCCAGCAGCCCGGACAGGGGCGAGCAGTACTTC
TRBV18,.,.,TRBJ2-7,CASSPEGEQYF,TGTGCCAGCTCACCCGAGGGCGAGCAGTACTTC
TRBV27,.,TRBD1,TRBJ1-5,CASSLGQGRNQPQHF,TGTGCCAGCAGCCTGGGACAGGGCCGAAATCAGCCCCAGCATTTC
TRBV7-2,few,.,TRBJ2-4,CASSQRSGWDIQYF,TGTGCCAGCAGCCAAAGGTCCGGCTGGGACATTCAGTACTTC
TRBV12-3/TRBV12-4,.,.,TRBJ1-3,CASRSWGGNTIYF,TGTGCCAGCAGATCCTGGGGGGGAAACACCATATATTTT
TRBV12-3/TRBV12-4,many,.,TRBJ2-6,CASSSLQQERSGANVLTF,TGTGCCAGCAGTTCACTCCAACAGGAACGCTCTGGGGCCAACGTCCTGACTTTC
TRBV7-9,many,.,TRBJ2-5,CASSLTALQETQYF,TGTGCCAGCAGCTTAACAGCTCTACAAGAGACCCAGTACTTC
TRBV7-8,few,.,TRBJ1-1,CAGSFTGIGSEAFF,TGTGCCGGCAGCTTCACGGGGATTGGGTCTGAAGCTTTCTTT
TRBV29-1,.,TRBD2,TRBJ2-1,CSARPASGNFLSYNEQFF,TGCAGCGCCCGACCGGCTAGCGGGAACTTTCTATCCTACAATGAGCAGTTCTTC
TRBV20-1,many,.,TRBJ2-1,CSPQASQLHEQFF,TGCAGTCCCCAGGCTAGTCAACTCCATGAGCAGTTCTTC
TRBV12-3/TRBV12-4,many,TRBD2,TRBJ2-1,CASSFLAGREQFF,TGTGCCAGCAGTTTCCTAGCGGGACGTGAGCAGTTCTTC
TRBV20-1,.,.,TRBJ2-1,CSAKAGHSHDEQFF,TGCAGCGCCAAGGCGGGACATAGCCACGATGAGCAGTTCTTC